These 7 T cell receptor beta chains were sequenced from one sample in a study of blood T cell repertoires in COVID-19. Method: immunoSEQ multiplex PCR; TCRdb's copy keeps in-frame clones and lacks some. The data show about 96,000 clones, approximately 90% seen once. The sample comprised peripheral blood. The receptors come from a human donor with COVID-19, enrolled during active disease. The donor label of this sample is uncertain.

The chain joins TRBV3-1 (or the pseudogene TRBV3-2) to TRBJ2-7; 9 bases line up with TRBD2. V was clipped by 0 bases and J by 5 bases; unmatched bases: 8. This CDR3 region has 16 residues. Germline V gene data show CDR1 as LGHDT and CDR2 as YNNKEL (reference sequence). DNA of the CDR3: TGTGCCAGCAGCCAAGAATATAGCGGGAGTCCGGACGAGCAGTACTTC. Its protein product is CASSQEYSGSPDEQYF.

This clone was seen a few times. The chain links TRBV6-6 to TRBJ2-7; 8 bases fit TRBD2. V was clipped by 8 bases and J by 4 bases; unmatched bases: 13. This CDR3 has 15 residues. Germline CDR1 MNHNY, CDR2 SVGAGI (reference sequence). The CDR3 coding sequence is TGTGCCAGCCGGACCCGGCGGGGGGTCCCGTACGAGCAGTACTTC. It encodes CASRTRRGVPYEQYF.

The chain employs TRBV28 and TRBJ2-1; TRBD1 agrees at 8 bases. Germline CDR1 MDHEN, CDR2 SYDVKM. The CDR3 totals 15 residues. Unmatched junction bases numbered 8, after V lost 5 bases and J lost 5 bases. This chain's CDR3 is CASSPPTGAHNEQFF. CDR3 in DNA: TGTGCCAGCAGTCCCCCGACAGGGGCCCACAATGAGCAGTTCTTC.

The chain carries TRBV6-2 or TRBV6-3 and TRBJ1-3; 11 positions agree with TRBD1. This CDR3 comprises 15 residues. Trimming removed 5 bases from V and 8 bases from J; junction bases left unmatched: 8. In germline, CDR1 is MNHEY, CDR2 SVGEGT. The CDR3 DNA reads TGTGCCAGCAGTCGCTTCGGGACAGGGGGGGACACCATATATTTT. It codes for CASSRFGTGGDTIYF.

CDR3 in amino acids: CASSLGQNYGYTF. Here the CDR3 DNA reads TGTGCCAGCAGCTTGGGACAGAACTATGGCTACACCTTC. The chain carries TRBV5-4 and TRBJ1-2; D is perhaps TRBD1 (5 bases). From germline, CDR1 is SGHNT and CDR2 YYREEE (reference sequence). Deletions cut 0 bases from V and 2 bases from J, with 5 bases between. CDR3 length: 13 amino acids.

V is TRBV5-6 and J is TRBJ1-6; D call uncertain. Germline CDR1 and CDR2: SGHDT and YYEEEE. The CDR3 loop spans 15 amino acids. Trimming took 2 bases from V and 10 from J, leaving 16 bases between them. The CDR3 region is CASSLLRVAFSPLHF. The CDR3 nucleotides are TGTGCCAGCAGCTTACTCCGGGTCGCTTTCTCACCCCTCCACTTT.

This rearrangement joins TRBV2 to TRBJ1-5; D is ambiguous. The CDR3 is made up of 14 amino acids. The V end was cut by 1 base, the J end by 7 bases, with 11 bases between. Germline CDR1 and CDR2: SNHLY and FYNNEI. CDR3 residues: CASSEESGGQPQHF. The CDR3 nucleotides are TGTGCCAGCAGTGAAGAGTCAGGAGGACAGCCCCAGCATTTT.